The T cell receptor beta chain described here comes from a study of T cells after yellow fever vaccination. Study results and caveats: Clonotype sharing between CD4 and CD8 compartments was small. Subsequent to the booster, the majority of primary-vaccination clones reappeared (around 97% CD4, about 90% CD8).

Remarks on this clonotype: Its antigen remains unidentified.

Template-switching 5'RACE yielded the TCR cDNA; a universal primer site and UMIs were added in the process. One entry per CDR3 protein, called by TCRdb with MiXCR from the 5' RACE reads. The repertoire holds approximately 300,000 distinct CDR3 sequences, with roughly 7% as singletons. The CDR3 loop spans 13 amino acids. Trimming shortened V by 10 bases and J by 0 bases, and 14 bases separated the two germline ends. Germline values: CDR1 SGHNT, CDR2 YYREEE (reference sequence). Source: PBMCs, taken around 45 days after the first yellow fever vaccination. This chain uses TRBV5-4 with TRBJ2-7; D possibly matches TRBD1 or TRBD2 (5 bases each). This clonotype originated in a young man who received the YFV17D yellow fever vaccine. Here the CDR3 DNA reads TGTGCCGGAGGCAGGACAAGCTCCTACGAGCAGTACGTC. It yields the protein CAGGRTSSYEQYV.